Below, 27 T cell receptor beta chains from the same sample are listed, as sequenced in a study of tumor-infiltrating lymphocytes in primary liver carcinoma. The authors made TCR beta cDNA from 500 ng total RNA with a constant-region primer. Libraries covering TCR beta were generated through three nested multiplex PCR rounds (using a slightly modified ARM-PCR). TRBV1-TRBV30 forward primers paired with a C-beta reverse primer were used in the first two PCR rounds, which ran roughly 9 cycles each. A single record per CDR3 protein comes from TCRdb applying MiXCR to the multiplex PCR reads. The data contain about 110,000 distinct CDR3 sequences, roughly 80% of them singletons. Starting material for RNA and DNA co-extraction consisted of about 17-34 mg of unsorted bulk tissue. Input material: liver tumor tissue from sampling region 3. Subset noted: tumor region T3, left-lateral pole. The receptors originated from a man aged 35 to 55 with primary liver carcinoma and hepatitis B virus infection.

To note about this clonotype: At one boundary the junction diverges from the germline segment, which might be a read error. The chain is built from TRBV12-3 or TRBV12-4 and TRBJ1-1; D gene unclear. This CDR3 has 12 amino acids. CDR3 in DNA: TGTGCCGGCAGTTTAAAGTCAGCGCAAGCTTTCTTT. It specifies CAGSLKSAQAFF.

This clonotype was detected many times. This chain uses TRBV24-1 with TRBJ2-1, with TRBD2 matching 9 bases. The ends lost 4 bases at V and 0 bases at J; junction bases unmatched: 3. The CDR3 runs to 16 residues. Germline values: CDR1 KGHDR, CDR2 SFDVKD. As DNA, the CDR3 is TGTGCCACCAGTGACGTTAGCGGGAGCTCCTACAATGAGCAGTTCTTC. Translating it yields CATSDVSGSSYNEQFF.

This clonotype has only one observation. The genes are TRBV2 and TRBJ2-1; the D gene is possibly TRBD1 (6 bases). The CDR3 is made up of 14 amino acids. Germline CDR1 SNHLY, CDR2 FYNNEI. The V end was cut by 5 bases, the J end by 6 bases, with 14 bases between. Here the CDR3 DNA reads TGTGCCAGCAGTCTCGGACAGAGTTCCAATGAGCAGTTCTTC. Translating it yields CASSLGQSSNEQFF.

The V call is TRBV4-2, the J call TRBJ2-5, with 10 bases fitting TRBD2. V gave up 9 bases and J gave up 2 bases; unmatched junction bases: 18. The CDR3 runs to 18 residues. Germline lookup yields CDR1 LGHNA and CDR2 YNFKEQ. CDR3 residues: CASNQVGLELAGQETQYF. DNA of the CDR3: TGTGCCAGTAACCAAGTAGGTCTGGAACTAGCGGGACAAGAGACCCAGTACTTC.

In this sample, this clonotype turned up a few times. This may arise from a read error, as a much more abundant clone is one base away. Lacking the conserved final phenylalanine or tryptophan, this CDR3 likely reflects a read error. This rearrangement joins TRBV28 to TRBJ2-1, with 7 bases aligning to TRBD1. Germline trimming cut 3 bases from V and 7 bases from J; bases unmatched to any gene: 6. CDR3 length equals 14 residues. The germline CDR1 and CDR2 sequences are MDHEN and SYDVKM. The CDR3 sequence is CASSFSGQWNEQFL. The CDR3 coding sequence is TGTGCCAGCAGTTTCTCGGGACAGTGGAATGAGCAGTTCCTC.

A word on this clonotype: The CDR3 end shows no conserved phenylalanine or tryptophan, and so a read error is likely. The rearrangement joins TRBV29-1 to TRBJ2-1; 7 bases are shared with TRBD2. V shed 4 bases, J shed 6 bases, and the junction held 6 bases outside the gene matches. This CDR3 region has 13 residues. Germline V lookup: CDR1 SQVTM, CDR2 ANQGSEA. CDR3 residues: CSVGGGVTNEQFP. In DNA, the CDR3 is TGCAGCGTTGGGGGGGGAGTCACCAATGAGCAGTTCCCC.

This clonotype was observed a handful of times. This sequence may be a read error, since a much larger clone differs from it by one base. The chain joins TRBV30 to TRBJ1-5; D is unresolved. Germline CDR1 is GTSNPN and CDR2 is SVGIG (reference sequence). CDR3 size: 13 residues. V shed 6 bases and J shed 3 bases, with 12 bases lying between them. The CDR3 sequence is CACAFAANQPQHF. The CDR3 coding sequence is TGTGCCTGTGCGTTCGCAGCCAATCAGCCCCAGCATTTT.

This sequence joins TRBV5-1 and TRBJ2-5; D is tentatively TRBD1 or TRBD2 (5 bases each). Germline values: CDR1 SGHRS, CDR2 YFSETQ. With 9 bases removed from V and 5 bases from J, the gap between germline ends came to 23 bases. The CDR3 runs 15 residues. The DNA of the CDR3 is TGCGCCACTCTAACCGGACACGGGGTCCAGGAGACCCAGTACTTC. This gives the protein CATLTGHGVQETQYF.

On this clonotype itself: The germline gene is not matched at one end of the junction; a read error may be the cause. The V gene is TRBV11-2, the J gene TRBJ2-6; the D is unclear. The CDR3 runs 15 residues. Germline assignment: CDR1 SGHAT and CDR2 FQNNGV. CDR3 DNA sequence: TGCGCCACCCATAGGCTGCGCTCTGGGGCCAACGTCCTGACTTTC. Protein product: CATHRLRSGANVLTF.

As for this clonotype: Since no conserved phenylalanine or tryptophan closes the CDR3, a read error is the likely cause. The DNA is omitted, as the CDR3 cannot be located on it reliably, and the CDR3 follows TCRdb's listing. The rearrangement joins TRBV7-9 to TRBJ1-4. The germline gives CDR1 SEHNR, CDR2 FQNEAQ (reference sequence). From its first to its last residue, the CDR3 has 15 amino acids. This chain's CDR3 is CASSLAVDVGEKLFL.

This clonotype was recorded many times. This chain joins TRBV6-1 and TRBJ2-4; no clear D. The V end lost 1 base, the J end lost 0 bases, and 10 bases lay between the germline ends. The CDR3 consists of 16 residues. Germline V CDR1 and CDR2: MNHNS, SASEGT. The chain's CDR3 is CASSEVTLGAKNIQYF. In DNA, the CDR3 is TGTGCCAGCAGTGAAGTAACACTGGGAGCCAAAAACATTCAGTACTTC.

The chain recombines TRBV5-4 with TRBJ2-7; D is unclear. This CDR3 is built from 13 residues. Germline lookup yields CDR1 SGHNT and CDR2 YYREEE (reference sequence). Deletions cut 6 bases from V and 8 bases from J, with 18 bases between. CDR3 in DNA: TGTGCCAGCAACTTCGCCTCACCAGGCAAGCAGTACTTC. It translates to CASNFASPGKQYF.

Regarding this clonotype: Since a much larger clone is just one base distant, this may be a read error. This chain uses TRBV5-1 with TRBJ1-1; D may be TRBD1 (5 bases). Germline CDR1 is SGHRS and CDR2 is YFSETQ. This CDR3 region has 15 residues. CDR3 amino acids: CVSRKGTTPNTEAFF. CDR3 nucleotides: TGCGTCAGCAGAAAGGGGACCACGCCGAACACTGAAGCTTTCTTT.

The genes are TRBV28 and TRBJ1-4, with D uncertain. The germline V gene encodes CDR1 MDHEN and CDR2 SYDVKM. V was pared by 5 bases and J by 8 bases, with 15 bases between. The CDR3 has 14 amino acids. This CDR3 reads CASSPPMGDEKLFF. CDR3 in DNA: TGTGCCAGCAGTCCGCCGATGGGAGACGAAAAACTGTTTTTT.

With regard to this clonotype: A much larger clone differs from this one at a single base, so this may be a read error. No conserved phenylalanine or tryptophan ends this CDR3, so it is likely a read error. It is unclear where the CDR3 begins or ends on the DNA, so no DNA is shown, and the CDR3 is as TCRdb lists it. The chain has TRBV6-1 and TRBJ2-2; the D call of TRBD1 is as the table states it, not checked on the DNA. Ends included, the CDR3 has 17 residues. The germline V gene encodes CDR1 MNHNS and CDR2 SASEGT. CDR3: CASSLTGDATNTGELFL.

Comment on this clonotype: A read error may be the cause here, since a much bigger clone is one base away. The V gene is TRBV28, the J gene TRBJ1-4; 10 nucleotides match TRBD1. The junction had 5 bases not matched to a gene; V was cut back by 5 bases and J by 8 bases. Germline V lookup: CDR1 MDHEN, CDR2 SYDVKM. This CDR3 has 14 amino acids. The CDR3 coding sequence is TGTGCCAGCAGTGCCCCGGGACAGGGGGAAAAACTGTTTTTT. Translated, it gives CASSAPGQGEKLFF.

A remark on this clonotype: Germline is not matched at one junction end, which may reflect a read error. The CDR3 bases are TGCAGCATTGAAGTCGTAGTCGGGGAGAACCAGTACTTC. Protein sequence: CSIEVVVGENQYF. The chain employs TRBV29-1 and TRBJ2-5; D is possibly TRBD2 (5 bases). The CDR3 sequence is 13 residues long. The germline V gene has CDR1 SQVTM and CDR2 ANQGSEA. Complete variable domain (other parts from reference TRBV29-1 and TRBJ2-5): SAVISQKPSRDICQRGTSLTIQCQVDSQVTMMFWYRQQPGQSLTLIATANQGSEATYESGFVIDKFPISRPNLTFSTLTVSNMSPEDSSIYLCSIEVVVGENQYFGPGTRLLVL.

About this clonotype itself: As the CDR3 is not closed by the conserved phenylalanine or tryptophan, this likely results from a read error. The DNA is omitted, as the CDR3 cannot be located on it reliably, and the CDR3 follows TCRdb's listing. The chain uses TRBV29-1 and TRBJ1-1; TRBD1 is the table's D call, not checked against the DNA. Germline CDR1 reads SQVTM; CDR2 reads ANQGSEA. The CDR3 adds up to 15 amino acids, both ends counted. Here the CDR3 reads CSVAGGCGMNTEAYC.

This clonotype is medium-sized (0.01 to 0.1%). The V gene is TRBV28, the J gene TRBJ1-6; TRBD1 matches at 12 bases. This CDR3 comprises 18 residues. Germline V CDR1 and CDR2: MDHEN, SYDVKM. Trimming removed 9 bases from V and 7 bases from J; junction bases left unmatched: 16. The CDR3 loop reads CASQPGTGGEMENSPLHF. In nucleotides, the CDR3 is TGTGCCAGTCAACCCGGGACAGGGGGCGAGATGGAGAATTCACCCCTCCACTTT.

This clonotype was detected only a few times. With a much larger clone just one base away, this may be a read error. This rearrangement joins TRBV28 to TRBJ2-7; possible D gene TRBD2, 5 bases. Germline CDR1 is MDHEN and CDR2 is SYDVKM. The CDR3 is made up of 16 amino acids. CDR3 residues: CACSPRLWVRTYEQYF. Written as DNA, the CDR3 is TGTGCCTGCAGTCCAAGACTATGGGTCCGAACCTACGAGCAGTACTTC.

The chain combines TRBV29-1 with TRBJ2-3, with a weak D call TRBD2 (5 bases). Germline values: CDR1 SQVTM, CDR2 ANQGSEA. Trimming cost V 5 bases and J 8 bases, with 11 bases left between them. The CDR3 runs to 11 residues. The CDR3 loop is CSVKHGVTQYF. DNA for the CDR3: TGCAGCGTTAAACACGGGGTTACGCAGTATTTT.

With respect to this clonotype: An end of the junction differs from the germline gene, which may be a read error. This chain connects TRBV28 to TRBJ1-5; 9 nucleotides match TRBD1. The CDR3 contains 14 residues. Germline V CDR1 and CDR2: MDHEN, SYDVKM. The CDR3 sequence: CPSSLTGGTQPQHF. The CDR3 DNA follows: TGTCCCAGTAGTCTGACAGGGGGAACGCAGCCCCAGCATTTT.

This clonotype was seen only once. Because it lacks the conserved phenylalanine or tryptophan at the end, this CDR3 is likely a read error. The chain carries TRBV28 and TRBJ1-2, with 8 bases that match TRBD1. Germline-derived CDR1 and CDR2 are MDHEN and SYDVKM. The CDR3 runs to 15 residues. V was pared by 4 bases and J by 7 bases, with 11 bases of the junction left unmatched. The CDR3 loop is CASSSARQGRAGYTL. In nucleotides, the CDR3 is TGTGCCAGCAGTTCCGCCCGACAGGGGAGGGCTGGCTACACCTTA.

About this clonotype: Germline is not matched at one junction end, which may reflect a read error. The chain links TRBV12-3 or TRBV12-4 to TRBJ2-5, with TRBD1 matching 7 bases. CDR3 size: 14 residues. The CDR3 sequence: CACSSDRAQENQYF. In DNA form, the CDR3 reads TGTGCCTGCAGCTCTGACAGGGCCCAAGAGAACCAGTACTTC.

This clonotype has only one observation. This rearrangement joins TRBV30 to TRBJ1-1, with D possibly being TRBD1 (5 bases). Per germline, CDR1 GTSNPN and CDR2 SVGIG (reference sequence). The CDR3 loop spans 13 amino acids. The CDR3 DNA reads TGTCTCCGGAGCCTCTTCGAGGGGACTGAAGCTTTCTTT. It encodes CLRSLFEGTEAFF.

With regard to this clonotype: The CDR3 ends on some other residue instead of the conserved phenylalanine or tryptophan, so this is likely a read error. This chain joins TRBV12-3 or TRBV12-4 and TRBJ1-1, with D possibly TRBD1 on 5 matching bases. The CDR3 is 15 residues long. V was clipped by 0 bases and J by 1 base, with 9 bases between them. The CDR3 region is CASSLADKGNTEAFS. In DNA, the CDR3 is TGTGCCAGCAGTTTAGCGGACAAGGGGAACACTGAAGCTTTCTCT.

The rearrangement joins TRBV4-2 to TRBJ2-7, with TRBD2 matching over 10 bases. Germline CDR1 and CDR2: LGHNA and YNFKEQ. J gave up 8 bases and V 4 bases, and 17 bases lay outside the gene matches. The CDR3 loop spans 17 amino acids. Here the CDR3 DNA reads TGTGCCAGCAGCCGAGGCCTCGCTAGCGGGAGAACTTACAAGCAGTACTTC. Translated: CASSRGLASGRTYKQYF.